The 9 T cell receptor beta chains in this list originate from one sample, sequenced in a study of cytomegalovirus exposure and HLA in healthy donors. PCR was performed using 60 Vbeta and 13 Jbeta primers. TCRdb keeps only in-frame clones here, not all; method: immunoSEQ multiplex PCR. The data contain around 130,000 clones, approximately 77% of them singletons. The sequencing input was PBMCs. These receptors were obtained from a woman aged 60-75 years in good health and CMV-seronegative.

The gene calls are TRBV27 and TRBJ2-5; D may be TRBD1 (5 bases). Germline V gene sequence: CDR1 MNHEY, CDR2 SMNVEV (reference sequence). This CDR3 has 15 residues. V shed 2 bases and J shed 3 bases, with 13 bases lying between them. The CDR3 sequence: CASSLGAGKKETQYF. For the CDR3, the DNA is TGTGCCAGCAGTTTAGGAGCAGGGAAAAAAGAGACCCAGTACTTC.

In DNA form, the CDR3 reads TGTGCCAGCAGCTTGGGTCAGGGGAGAGCTTTCTTT. Amino acid sequence: CASSLGQGRAFF. V gene TRBV7-3 combines with J gene TRBJ1-1; D might be TRBD1 (6 bases). In germline, CDR1 is SGHTA, CDR2 FQGTGA. The CDR3 contains 12 residues. V was shortened by 3 bases and J by 10 bases, with 12 bases between the two germline ends.

This clone was counted a single time. The rearrangement joins TRBV4-1 to TRBJ1-2; 9 positions agree with TRBD1. Germline CDR1 and CDR2: MGHRA and YSYEKL. V dropped 0 bases and J dropped 4; count of bases not matched to a gene: 0. The CDR3 is 14 amino acids. In DNA, the CDR3 is TGCGCCAGCAGCCAAGAGGGACAGGGCTATGGCTACACCTTC. Protein product: CASSQEGQGYGYTF.

A note on this clone: The sample contains more than one DNA sequence encoding this CDR3. V is TRBV30 and J is TRBJ2-1; TRBD2 matches 11 bases. The ends lost 4 bases at V and 3 bases at J; junction bases unmatched: 2. Looked up from germline, CDR1 is GTSNPN and CDR2 is SVGIG (reference sequence). The CDR3 runs to 14 residues. The CDR3 nucleotides read TGTGCCTGGACGGGGACTAGCGGCTACAATGAGCAGTTCTTC. This codes for CAWTGTSGYNEQFF.

V usage is TRBV7-3 and J usage is TRBJ1-1; weak D call: TRBD1 (5 bases). CDR3 size: 14 residues. V shed 8 bases and J shed 4 bases, with 17 bases lying between them. Germline CDR1 reads SGHTA; CDR2 reads FQGTGA. The CDR3 reads CASGAFGGPTEAFF. DNA for the CDR3: TGTGCCAGCGGGGCTTTCGGGGGACCCACTGAAGCTTTCTTT.

The CDR3 protein is CASSVTRGAMGAFF. The CDR3, as DNA: TGTGCCAGCAGTGTAACCCGGGGGGCGATGGGCGCTTTCTTT. The chain carries TRBV7-2 and TRBJ1-1, with TRBD1 as a possible D gene (6 bases). V was cut by 6 bases and J by 11 bases, with 22 bases left in between. Germline loops: CDR1 SGHTA, CDR2 FQGNSA. There are 14 residues in the CDR3.

Concerning this clone itself: Other DNA sequences in this specimen translate into the identical CDR3. The rearrangement links TRBV28 to TRBJ1-5, with 9 bases lining up with TRBD1. Per germline, CDR1 MDHEN and CDR2 SYDVKM. The V gene end was trimmed by 2 bases and the J gene end by 6 bases; junction bases not matched to a gene: 2. CDR3 size: 14 residues. This CDR3 is CASSLNRGLQPQHF. The CDR3 coding sequence is TGTGCCAGCAGTTTAAACAGGGGGCTTCAGCCCCAGCATTTT.

The chain is built from TRBV4-1 and TRBJ2-5; TRBD1 matches at 7 bases. The end of the DNA fits TRBJ2-7 better, so the J call may be wrong. CDR3 length: 17 residues. Germline V gene sequence: CDR1 MGHRA, CDR2 YSYEKL. The CDR3 nucleotides are TGCGCCAGCAGCCAAGCTCCAGTCTCGGGACAGAACGTCGAGCAGTACTTC. Translation gives CASSQAPVSGQNVEQYF.

The chain links TRBV11-1 to TRBJ2-3, with 9 bases matching TRBD2. The junction had 7 bases not matched to a gene; V was cut back by 5 bases and J by 1 base. The germline V gene has CDR1 SGHAT and CDR2 FQDESV (reference sequence). The CDR3 is made up of 16 amino acids. The CDR3 DNA follows: TGTGCCAGCAGCCCATTAGCGGGAGTCCGCACAGATACGCAGTATTTT. Translation: CASSPLAGVRTDTQYF.